The present T cell receptor beta chain was sequenced within a study of early T cells in non-severe SARS-CoV-2 infection. Trimming took 4 bases from V and 7 from J, leaving 5 bases between them. This CDR3 region has 11 residues. CDR1 SNHLY and CDR2 FYNNEI come from the germline V gene. Individual cDNA molecules were tagged with unique molecular identifiers. TCRdb fed the 5' RACE reads into MiXCR, producing one record per CDR3 protein. The data show roughly 80,000 distinct CDR3 sequences, with about 10% seen just once and more than 10% held by the top ten. This sequence originates from an adult who was a healthcare worker with PCR-confirmed SARS-CoV-2 infection or an uninfected control (not recorded which). The source was whole blood, collected at baseline. J is TRBJ2-1 and V is TRBV2; D uncertain. CDR3 DNA sequence: TGTGCCAGCAGTGGACAAAATGAGCAGTTCTTC. This translates into CASSGQNEQFF.